The entry that follows covers one T cell receptor (beta chain) sequence. Its antigen remains unidentified. The CDR3 spans 14 residues. Losses at the gene ends were 5 bases for V and 6 bases for J; bases not matched to a gene: 10. Germline assignment: CDR1 SGHVS and CDR2 FQNEAQ. The data were obtained in a study of cytomegalovirus exposure and HLA in healthy donors. General study results and limits: The authors considered a cluster of highly shared sequence variants likely to be a sequencing artifact. Rates of TCR association differed by HLA locus in a later analysis, with DRB1 highest and HLA-C lowest. With later analysis, a missense DCLRE1C variant became linked to TCR beta V- and J-gene trimming. More clonal expansion characterized HLA-associated TCR beta chains than equally common others in a later analysis.

The PCR ran on 60 Vbeta and 13 Jbeta primers. TCRdb's table, derived via immunoSEQ multiplex PCR, lists solely in-frame clones and lacks some. The sample has around 180,000 clones; 84% are singletons. The sequencing sample was made of PBMCs. The J gene is TRBJ2-7, the V gene TRBV7-8; the match to TRBD1 covers 7 bases. The TCR comes from a boy aged 5 to 17 in good health and CMV-seronegative. DNA of the CDR3: TGTGCCAGCAGCCTCCGGGACAGAACGCTCGAGCAGTACTTC. It codes for CASSLRDRTLEQYF.